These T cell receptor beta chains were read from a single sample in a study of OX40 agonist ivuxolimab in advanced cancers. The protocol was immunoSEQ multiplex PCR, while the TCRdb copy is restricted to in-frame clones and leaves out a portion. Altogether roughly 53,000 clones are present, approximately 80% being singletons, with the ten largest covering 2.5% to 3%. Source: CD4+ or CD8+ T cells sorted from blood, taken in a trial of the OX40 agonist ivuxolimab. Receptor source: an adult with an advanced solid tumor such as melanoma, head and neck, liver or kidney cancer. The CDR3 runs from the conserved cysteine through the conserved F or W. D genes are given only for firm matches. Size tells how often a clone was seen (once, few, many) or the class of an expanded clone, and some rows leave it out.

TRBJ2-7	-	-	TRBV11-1	TGTGCCAGCAGCTTCCGCCGGGGCTCCGGGGAGCAGTACTTC	CASSFRRGSGEQYF
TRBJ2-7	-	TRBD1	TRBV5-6	TGTGCCAGCAGCTTGGTCAGGGACAGGGGGCTCTACGAGCAGTACTTC	CASSLVRDRGLYEQYF
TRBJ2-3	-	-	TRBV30	TGTGCATCCCTGGGGGGCAGGACAGATACGCAGTATTTT	CASLGGRTDTQYF
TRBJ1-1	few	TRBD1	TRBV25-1	TGTGCCAGCAGTGCCGCGACAGGGGGCACTGAAGCTTTCTTT	CASSAATGGTEAFF
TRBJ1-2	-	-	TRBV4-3	TGCGCCAGCAGCCAAGATCGGGTGAGCTATGGCTACACCTTC	CASSQDRVSYGYTF
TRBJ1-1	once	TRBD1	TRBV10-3	TGTGCCATCAGGGAACAGGGGGGGACTGAAGCTTTCTTT	CAIREQGGTEAFF
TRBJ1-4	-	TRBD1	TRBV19	TGTGCCAGTACCCCAGACAGGGGGAAGTCCAGTGCGAATGAAAAACTGTTTTTT	CASTPDRGKSSANEKLFF
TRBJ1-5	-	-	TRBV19	TGTGCCAGTAGGACTATGTCGGCGAGGGACGATCAGCCCCAGCATTTT	CASRTMSARDDQPQHF
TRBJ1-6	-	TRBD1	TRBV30	TGTGCCTGGGGGACAGGCAATTCACCCCTCCACTTT	CAWGTGNSPLHF
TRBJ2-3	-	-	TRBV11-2	TGTGCCAGCAGCTTAGTCGGGGGCCGAGCAGATACGCAGTATTTT	CASSLVGGRADTQYF
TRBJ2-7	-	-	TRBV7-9	TGTGCCAGCAGCTTAATGCAGGGAACCCACGAGCAGTACTTC	CASSLMQGTHEQYF
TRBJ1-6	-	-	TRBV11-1	TGTGCCAGCAGCTTAGCGGAGGCGTCACCCCTCCACTTT	CASSLAEASPLHF
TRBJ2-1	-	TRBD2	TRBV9	TGTGCCAGCAGCGTAGCCTTTCTAGCGGGTTACAATGAGCAGTTCTTC	CASSVAFLAGYNEQFF
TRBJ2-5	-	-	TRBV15	TGTGCCACCAGCAGGACAGGGAGGAACGGGGAGACCCAGTACTTC	CATSRTGRNGETQYF
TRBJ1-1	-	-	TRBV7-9	TGTGCCAGCCGAACTAATACTGAAGCTTTCTTT	CASRTNTEAFF
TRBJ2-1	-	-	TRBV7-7	TGTGCCAGCAGCTTCCTCGGGGGCGATGACAATGAGCAGTTCTTC	CASSFLGGDDNEQFF
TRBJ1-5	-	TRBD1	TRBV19	TGTGCCAGTAGTATAGCTACAGGGGCGAGCAGCAATCAGCCCCAGCATTTT	CASSIATGASSNQPQHF
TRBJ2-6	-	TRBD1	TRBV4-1	TGCGCCAGCAGCCAATGGGGACAGGGGAAAACTGGGGCCAACGTCCTGACTTTC	CASSQWGQGKTGANVLTF
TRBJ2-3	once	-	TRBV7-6	TGTGCCAGCAGCTTAGCCCGTGGGGGGTCAGGCACAGATACGCAGTATTTT	CASSLARGGSGTDTQYF
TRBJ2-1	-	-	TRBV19	TGTGCCAGTAGTATCCGAAAGAATGGCGATGAGCAGTTCTTC	CASSIRKNGDEQFF
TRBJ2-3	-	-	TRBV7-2	TGTGCCAGCAGCTTAGGTGGGGTCAACACAGATACGCAGTATTTT	CASSLGGVNTDTQYF
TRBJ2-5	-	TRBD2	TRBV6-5	TGTGCCAGCAGTTCCGGACTAGCGGGGAAAGAGACCCAGTACTTC	CASSSGLAGKETQYF
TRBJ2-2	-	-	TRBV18	TGTGCCAGCTCACCGTTACAGTCGAACACCGGGGAGCTGTTTTTT	CASSPLQSNTGELFF
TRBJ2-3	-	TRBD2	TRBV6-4	TGTGCCAGCAGTGACTCCGCGGGGGGTAGCACAGATACGCAGTATTTT	CASSDSAGGSTDTQYF
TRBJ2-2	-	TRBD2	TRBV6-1	TGTGCCACCCCGGGACTAGCGAGGAACACCGGGGAGCTGTTTTTT	CATPGLARNTGELFF
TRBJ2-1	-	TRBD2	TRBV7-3	TGTGCCAGCAGACCTAGCGGGGGGGCCCCCAATGAGCAGTTCTTC	CASRPSGGAPNEQFF
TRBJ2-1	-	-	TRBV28	TGTGCCAGCTTCCTAAACCGGAATGAGCAGTTCTTC	CASFLNRNEQFF
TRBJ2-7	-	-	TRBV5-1	TGCGCCAGCAGCTTGGTGGGGACCTACGAGCAGTACTTC	CASSLVGTYEQYF
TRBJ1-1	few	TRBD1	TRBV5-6	TGTGCCAGCAGCCGAGACAGGGGCGGTTTGGCTTTCTTT	CASSRDRGGLAFF
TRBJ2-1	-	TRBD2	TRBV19	TGTGCCACCGGCCGGGTCCCTCCGGGAGGGGAGCAGTTCTTC	CATGRVPPGGEQFF
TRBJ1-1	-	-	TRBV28	TGTGCCAGCAGTCCATGGGGGGGGTCTGACACTGAAGCTTTCTTT	CASSPWGGSDTEAFF
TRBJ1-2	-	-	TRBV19	TGTGCCAGTACCCCTAGAAACAGGGTTGGTGGCTACACCTTC	CASTPRNRVGGYTF
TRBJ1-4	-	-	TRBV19	TGTGCCAGTAGTCAGGCAACTAATGAAAAACTGTTTTTT	CASSQATNEKLFF
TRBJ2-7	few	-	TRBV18	TGTGCCAGCTCCGACACAGCCTACGAGCAGTACTTC	CASSDTAYEQYF
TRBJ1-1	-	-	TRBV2	TGTGCCAGCAGTAGGAGACAGGACCCAAGAACTGAAGCTTTCTTT	CASSRRQDPRTEAFF
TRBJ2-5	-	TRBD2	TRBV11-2	TGTGCCAGCAGCTTAGGGACTAGCGGGGGGGCCGGAGAGACCCAGTACTTC	CASSLGTSGGAGETQYF
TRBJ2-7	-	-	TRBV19	TGTGCCAGTAGTATAAGCCGTGGCAGGAGCTCCTACGAGCAGTACTTC	CASSISRGRSSYEQYF
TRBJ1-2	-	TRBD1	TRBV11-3	TGTGCCAGCAGCTCCCGAAGACAGGGAGCTAACTATGGCTACACCTTC	CASSSRRQGANYGYTF
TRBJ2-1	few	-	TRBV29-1	TGCAGCGTATCAGGACGGCGCAACAATGAGCAGTTCTTC	CSVSGRRNNEQFF
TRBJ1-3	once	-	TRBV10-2	TGCGCCAGCAGTGAGCTGTCGTACTCTGGAAACACCATATATTTT	CASSELSYSGNTIYF
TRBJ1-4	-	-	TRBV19	TGTGCCAGTAGTATAGCGGGGGCAGGTGAAAAACTGTTTTTT	CASSIAGAGEKLFF
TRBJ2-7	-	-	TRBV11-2	TGTGCCAGCAGCTTAGTAGGGCAGACCTACGAGCAGTACTTC	CASSLVGQTYEQYF